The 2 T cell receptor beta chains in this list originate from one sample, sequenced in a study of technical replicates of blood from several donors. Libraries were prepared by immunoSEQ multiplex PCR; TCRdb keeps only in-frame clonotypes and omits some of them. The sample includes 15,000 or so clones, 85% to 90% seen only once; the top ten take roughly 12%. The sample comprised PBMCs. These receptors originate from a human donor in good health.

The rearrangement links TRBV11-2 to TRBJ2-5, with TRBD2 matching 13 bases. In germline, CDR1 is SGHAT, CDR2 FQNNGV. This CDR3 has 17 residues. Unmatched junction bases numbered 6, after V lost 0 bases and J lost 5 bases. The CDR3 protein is CASSLDEGLAGSETQYF. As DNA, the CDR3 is TGTGCCAGCAGCTTAGATGAGGGACTAGCGGGATCGGAGACCCAGTACTTC. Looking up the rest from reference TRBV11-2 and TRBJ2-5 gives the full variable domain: EAGVAQSPRYKIIEKRQSVAFWCNPISGHATLYWYQQILGQGPKLLIQFQNNGVVDDSQLPKDRFSAERLKGVDSTLKIQPAKLEDSAVYLCASSLDEGLAGSETQYFGPGTRLLVL.

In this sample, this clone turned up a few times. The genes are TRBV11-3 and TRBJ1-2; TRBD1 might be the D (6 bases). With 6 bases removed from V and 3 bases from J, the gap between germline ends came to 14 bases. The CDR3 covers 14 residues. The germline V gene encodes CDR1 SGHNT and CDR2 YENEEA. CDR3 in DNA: TGTGCCAGCAGTTTCTACAGGGAATACTATGGCTACACCTTC. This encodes CASSFYREYYGYTF.